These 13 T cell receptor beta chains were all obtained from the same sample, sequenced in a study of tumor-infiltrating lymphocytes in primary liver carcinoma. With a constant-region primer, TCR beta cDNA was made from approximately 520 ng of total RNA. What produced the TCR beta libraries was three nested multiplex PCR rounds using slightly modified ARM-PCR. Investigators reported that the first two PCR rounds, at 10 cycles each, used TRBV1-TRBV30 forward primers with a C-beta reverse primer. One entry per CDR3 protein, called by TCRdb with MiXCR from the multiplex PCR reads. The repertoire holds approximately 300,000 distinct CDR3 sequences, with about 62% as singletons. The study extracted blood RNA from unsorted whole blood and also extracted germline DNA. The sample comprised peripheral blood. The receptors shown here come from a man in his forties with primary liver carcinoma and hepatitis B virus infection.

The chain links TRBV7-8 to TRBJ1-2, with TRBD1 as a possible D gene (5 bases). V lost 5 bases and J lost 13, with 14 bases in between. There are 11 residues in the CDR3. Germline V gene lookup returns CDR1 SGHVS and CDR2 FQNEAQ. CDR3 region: CASSQIRDPTF. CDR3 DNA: TGTGCCAGCAGCCAGATCAGGGACCCCACCTTC. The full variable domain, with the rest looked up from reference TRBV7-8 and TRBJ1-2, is GAGVSQSPRYKVAKRGQDVALRCDPISGHVSLFWYQQALGQGPEFLTYFQNEAQLDKSGLPSDRFFAERPEGSVSTLKIQRTQQEDSAVYLCASSQIRDPTFGSGTRLTVV.

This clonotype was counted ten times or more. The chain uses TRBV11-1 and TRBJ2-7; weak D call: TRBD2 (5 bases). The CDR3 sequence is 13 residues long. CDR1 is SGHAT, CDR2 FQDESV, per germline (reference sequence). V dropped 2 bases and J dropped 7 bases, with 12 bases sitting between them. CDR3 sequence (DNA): TGTGCCAGCAGCTTAAGTGGTACGGGGGAGCAGTACTTC. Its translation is CASSLSGTGEQYF.

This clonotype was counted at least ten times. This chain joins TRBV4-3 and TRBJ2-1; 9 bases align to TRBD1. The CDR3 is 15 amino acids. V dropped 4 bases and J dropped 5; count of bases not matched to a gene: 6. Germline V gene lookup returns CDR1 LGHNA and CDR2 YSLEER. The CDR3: CASSLGQGINNEQFF. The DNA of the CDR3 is TGCGCCAGCAGCCTAGGACAGGGGATTAACAATGAGCAGTTCTTC.

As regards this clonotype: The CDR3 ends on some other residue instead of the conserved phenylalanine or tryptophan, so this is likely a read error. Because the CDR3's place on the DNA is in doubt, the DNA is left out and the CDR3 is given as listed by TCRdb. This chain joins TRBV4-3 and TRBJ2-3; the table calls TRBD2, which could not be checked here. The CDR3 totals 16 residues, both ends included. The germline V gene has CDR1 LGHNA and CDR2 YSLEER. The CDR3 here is CASSPYGGGEQDTQSY.

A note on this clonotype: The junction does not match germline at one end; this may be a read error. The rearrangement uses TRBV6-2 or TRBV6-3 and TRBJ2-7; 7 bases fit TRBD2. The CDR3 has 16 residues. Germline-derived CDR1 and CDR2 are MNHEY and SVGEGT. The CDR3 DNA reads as TGTGCCGGCAGTTACTTCCCGGGACTAAGCCCCTACGAGCAGTACTTC. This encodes CAGSYFPGLSPYEQYF.

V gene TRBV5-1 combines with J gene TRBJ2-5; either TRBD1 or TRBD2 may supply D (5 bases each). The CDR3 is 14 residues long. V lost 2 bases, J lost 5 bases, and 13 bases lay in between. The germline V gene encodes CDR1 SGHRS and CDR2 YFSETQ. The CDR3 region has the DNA TGCGCCAGCAGCTTACTCCAGGGACCCGAGACCCAGTACTTC. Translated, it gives CASSLLQGPETQYF.

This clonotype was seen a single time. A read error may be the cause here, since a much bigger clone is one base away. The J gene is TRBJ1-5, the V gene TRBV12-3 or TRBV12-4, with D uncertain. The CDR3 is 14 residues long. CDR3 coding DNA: TGTGCCAGCGGTTTGCGAGCACTCAATCAGCCCCAGCATTTT. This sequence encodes CASGLRALNQPQHF.

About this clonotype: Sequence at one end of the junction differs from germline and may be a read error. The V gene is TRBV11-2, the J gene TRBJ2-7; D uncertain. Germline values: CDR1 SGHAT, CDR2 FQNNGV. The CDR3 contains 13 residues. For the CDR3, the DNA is TGTGCCAGCAGCTTGGGGAATCTCGCCGAGCAGGACTTC. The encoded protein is CASSLGNLAEQDF.

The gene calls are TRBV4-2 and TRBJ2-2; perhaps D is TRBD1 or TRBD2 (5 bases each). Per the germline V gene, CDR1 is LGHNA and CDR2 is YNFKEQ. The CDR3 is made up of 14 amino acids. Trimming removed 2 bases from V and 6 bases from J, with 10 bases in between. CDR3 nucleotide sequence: TGTGCCAGCAGCCAAATCGTGGGGGCCGGGGAGCTGTTTTTT. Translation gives CASSQIVGAGELFF.

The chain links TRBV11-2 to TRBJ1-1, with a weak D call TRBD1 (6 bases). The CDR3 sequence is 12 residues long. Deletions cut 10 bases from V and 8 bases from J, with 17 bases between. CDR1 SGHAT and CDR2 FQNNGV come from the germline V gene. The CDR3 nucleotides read TGTGCCAAGAGCTTAGATCAGGGGGAAGCTTTCTTT. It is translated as CAKSLDQGEAFF.

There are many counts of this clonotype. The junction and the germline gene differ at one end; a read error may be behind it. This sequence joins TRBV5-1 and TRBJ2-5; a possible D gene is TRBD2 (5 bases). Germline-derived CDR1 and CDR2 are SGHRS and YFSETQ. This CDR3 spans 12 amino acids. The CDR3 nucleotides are TGTGCCAGCAGCTTAGCGCTTGAGACCCAGTACTTC. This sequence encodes CASSLALETQYF.

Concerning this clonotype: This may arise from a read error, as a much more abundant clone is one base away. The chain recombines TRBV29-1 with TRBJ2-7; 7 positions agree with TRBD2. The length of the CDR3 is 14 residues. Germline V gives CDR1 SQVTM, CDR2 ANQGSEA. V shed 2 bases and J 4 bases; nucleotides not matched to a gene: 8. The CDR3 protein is CSVESGAGRYEQYF. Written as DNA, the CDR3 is TGCAGCGTTGAATCAGGAGCGGGGAGGTACGAGCAGTACTTC.

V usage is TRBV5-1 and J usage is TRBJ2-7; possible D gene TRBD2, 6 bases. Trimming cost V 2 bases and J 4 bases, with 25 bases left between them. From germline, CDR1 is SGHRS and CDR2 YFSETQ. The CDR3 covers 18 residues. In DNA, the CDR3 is TGCGCCAGCAGCTTACGGCAGGAGGCGTCTAGCGAGAAATACGAGCAGTACTTC. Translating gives CASSLRQEASSEKYEQYF.